This T cell receptor beta chain was observed in a study of technical replicates of blood from four donors. Using immunoSEQ multiplex PCR, the repertoire was profiled, and TCRdb retains in-frame clones only, with some absent. Here the sample spans about 80,000 clones, over 75% being singletons. Germline CDR1 reads SGHNT; CDR2 reads YYREEE (reference sequence). The CDR3 is made up of 15 amino acids. V lost 10 bases and J lost 5; bases outside the gene matches: 12. This clone was recorded once. Specimen: T cells isolated from PBMCs. V is TRBV5-4 and J is TRBJ2-1, with TRBD2 identical over 10 bases. This clonotype originated in a human donor in good health. DNA for the CDR3: TGTGCCTACGGTCCCCTCAGCGGGAGGGACAATGAGCAGTTCTTC. Its protein is CAYGPLSGRDNEQFF.